The entry below describes one TCR beta chain. The antigen remains unidentified. The data originate from a study of Tregs in tolerant kidney transplant recipients. Study in general: CD4+CD25+CD127- cells came from roughly 3-day belatacept mixed lymphocyte reactions, some with 5-day graft donor restimulation. Recipient cells were told from donor cells by antibody staining. General study findings and limits: Biological reproducibility was not directly addressed, but technical replication error appeared minimal. Validation in larger populations is needed because few patients were studied.

Produced via immunoSEQ multiplex PCR; TCRdb's table is partial and in-frame only. This table has approximately 41,000 clones, around 95% appearing once. This CDR3 region has 12 residues. Germline V lookup: CDR1 LNHNV, CDR2 YYDKDF (reference sequence). V gave up 2 bases and J gave up 13 bases; unmatched junction bases: 4. The material sequenced was Tregs from blood cultured with allogeneic cells. The chain links TRBV15 to TRBJ2-1, with 8 bases matching TRBD2. The source is a human donor in good health. CDR3 residues: CATSRTSGNQFF. The CDR3 coding sequence is TGTGCCACCAGCAGAACTAGCGGCAACCAGTTCTTC.